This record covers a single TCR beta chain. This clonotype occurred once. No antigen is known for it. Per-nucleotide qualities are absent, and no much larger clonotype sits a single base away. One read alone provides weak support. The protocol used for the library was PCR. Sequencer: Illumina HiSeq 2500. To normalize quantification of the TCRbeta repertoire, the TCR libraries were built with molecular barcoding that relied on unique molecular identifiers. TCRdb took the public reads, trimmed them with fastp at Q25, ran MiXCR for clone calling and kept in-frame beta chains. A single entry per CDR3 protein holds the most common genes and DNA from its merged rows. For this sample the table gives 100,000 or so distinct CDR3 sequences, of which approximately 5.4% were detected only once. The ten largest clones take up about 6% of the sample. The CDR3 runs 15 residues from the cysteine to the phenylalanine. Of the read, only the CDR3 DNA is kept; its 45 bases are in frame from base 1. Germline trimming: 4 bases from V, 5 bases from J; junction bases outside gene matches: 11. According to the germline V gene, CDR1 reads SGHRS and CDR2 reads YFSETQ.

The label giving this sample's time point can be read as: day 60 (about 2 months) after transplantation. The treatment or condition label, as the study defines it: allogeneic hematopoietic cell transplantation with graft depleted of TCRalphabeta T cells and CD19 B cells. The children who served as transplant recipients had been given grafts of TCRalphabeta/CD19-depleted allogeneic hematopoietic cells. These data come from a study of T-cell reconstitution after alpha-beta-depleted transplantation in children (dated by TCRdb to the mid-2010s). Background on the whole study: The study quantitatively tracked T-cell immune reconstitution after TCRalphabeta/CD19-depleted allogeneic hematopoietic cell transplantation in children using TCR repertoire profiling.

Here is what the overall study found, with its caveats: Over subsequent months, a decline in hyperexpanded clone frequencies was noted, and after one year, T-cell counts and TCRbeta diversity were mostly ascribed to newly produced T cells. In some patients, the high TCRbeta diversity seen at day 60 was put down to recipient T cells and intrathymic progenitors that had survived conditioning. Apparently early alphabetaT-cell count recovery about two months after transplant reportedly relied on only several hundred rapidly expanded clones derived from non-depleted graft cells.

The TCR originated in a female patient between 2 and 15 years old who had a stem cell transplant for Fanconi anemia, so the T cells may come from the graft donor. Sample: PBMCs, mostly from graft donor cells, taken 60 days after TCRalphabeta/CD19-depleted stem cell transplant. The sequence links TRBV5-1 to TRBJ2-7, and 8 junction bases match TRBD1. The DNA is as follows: TGCGCCAGCAGCGTGGACAGGGCGGCGAGTGACGAGCAGTACTTC. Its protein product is CASSVDRAASDEQYF.